This passage covers 14 T cell receptor beta chains from one sample sequenced in a study of CD8+ T cells in alopecia areata. Investigators isolated RNA and reverse transcribed it into cDNA to act as the sequencing template. The assay was immunoSEQ multiplex PCR, and TCRdb's table has in-frame clones only and misses some. This table has about 23,000 clones, 52% appearing once. The sample was NKG2D-high CD8+ T cells sorted from blood. The receptors shown here come from a human donor with alopecia areata.

J is TRBJ1-6 and V is TRBV27; no reliable D call. V lost 5 bases to trimming and J lost 8 bases, with 10 bases between them. Germline V gene lookup returns CDR1 MNHEY and CDR2 SMNVEV (reference sequence). The CDR3 is 13 residues long. The CDR3 region is CASSHRNYSPLHF. CDR3 nucleotide sequence: TGTGCCAGCAGTCACCGGAATTATTCACCCCTCCACTTT.

This clone is medium-sized in the sample. This CDR3 is CASSLFLGLARLGTGELFF. The CDR3 DNA sequence: TGTGCCAGCAGTTTATTCCTGGGACTAGCGAGACTAGGCACCGGGGAGCTGTTTTTT. This chain joins TRBV28 and TRBJ2-2, with 10 bases aligning to TRBD2. Trimming cost V 1 base and J 4 bases; bases outside gene matches: 12. The germline V gene encodes CDR1 MDHEN and CDR2 SYDVKM. CDR3 length equals 19 residues.

The chain links TRBV7-9 to TRBJ1-5, with D possibly being TRBD1 (5 bases). The CDR3 length is 16 residues. The V gene lost 4 bases and the J gene lost 6 bases, with 19 bases spanning the gap. CDR1 is SEHNR and CDR2 is FQNEAQ in the germline V gene (reference sequence). CDR3 sequence (DNA): TGTGCCAGCAGCTCAACATCGTGGGGGAAGCGTCAGCCCCAGCATTTT. This gives the protein CASSSTSWGKRQPQHF.

The chain links TRBV29-1 to TRBJ2-7, with TRBD2 identical over 9 bases. CDR3 length: 18 residues. V was clipped by 0 bases and J by 0 bases; unmatched bases: 12. Germline V gives CDR1 SQVTM, CDR2 ANQGSEA. This CDR3 is CSVEDSTAGLANSYEQYF. The CDR3 coding sequence is TGCAGCGTTGAAGATTCTACCGCCGGACTAGCGAACTCCTACGAGCAGTACTTC.

The chain's CDR3 is CASSREDETQYF. The CDR3 bases are TGTGCCAGCAGCCGCGAAGACGAGACCCAGTACTTC. The chain links TRBV13 to TRBJ2-5; D unclear. Germline V lookup: CDR1 PRHDT, CDR2 FYEKMQ (reference sequence). V was cut by 5 bases and J by 5 bases, with 9 bases left in between. The CDR3 has 12 residues.

This clone has a handful of counts. The chain joins TRBV28 to TRBJ1-5, with TRBD1 identical over 7 bases. Germline trimming cut 8 bases from V and 4 bases from J; bases unmatched to any gene: 14. Germline V gene lookup returns CDR1 MDHEN and CDR2 SYDVKM. The CDR3 runs to 16 residues. CDR3: CASLIRTGFGNQPQHF. In nucleotides, the CDR3 is TGTGCCAGCCTTATCAGGACAGGCTTTGGGAATCAGCCCCAGCATTTT.

This clone has just one count. The rearrangement uses TRBV7-3 and TRBJ2-1; TRBD2 aligns across 12 bases. Germline trimming cut 5 bases from V and 7 bases from J; bases unmatched to any gene: 12. The CDR3 runs 17 residues. In germline, CDR1 is SGHTA, CDR2 FQGTGA. This CDR3 is CASSQGPSGRAQNEQFF. As DNA, the CDR3 is TGTGCCAGCAGCCAAGGGCCTAGCGGGAGGGCCCAGAATGAGCAGTTCTTC.

By share, this clone ranks as medium-sized. This rearrangement joins TRBV7-9 to TRBJ2-3, with D possibly being TRBD1 or TRBD2 (6 bases each). The V gene's germline CDR1 is SEHNR and CDR2 FQNEAQ (reference sequence). The V and J ends lost 5 bases and 8 bases respectively, with 20 bases between them. The CDR3 is made up of 15 amino acids. The CDR3 region is CASSPRSGAPGTQYF. DNA of the CDR3: TGTGCCAGCAGCCCTCGATCGGGGGCTCCAGGTACGCAGTATTTT.

In its sample, this clone ranks as medium-sized (0.01 to 0.1%). The CDR3 here is CAITGNGYNEQFF. The CDR3 coding sequence is TGTGCAATTACAGGCAACGGGTACAATGAGCAGTTCTTC. The chain couples TRBV28 to TRBJ2-1; perhaps TRBD1 as D (5 bases). This CDR3 comprises 13 residues. CDR1 is MDHEN and CDR2 is SYDVKM in the germline V gene.

This chain joins TRBV13 and TRBJ2-3; 10 nucleotides agree with TRBD1. The CDR3 runs 16 residues. CDR1 PRHDT and CDR2 FYEKMQ come from the germline V gene (reference sequence). V shed 5 bases, J shed 5 bases, and the junction held 10 bases outside the gene matches. This CDR3 reads CASSPTDRGLQDTQYF. CDR3 in DNA: TGTGCCAGCAGCCCCACCGACAGGGGGCTTCAAGATACGCAGTATTTT.

V usage is TRBV28 and J usage is TRBJ1-5, with D possibly matching TRBD1 (5 bases). CDR3 length equals 16 residues. Trimming removed 6 bases at V and 10 bases at J, with 25 bases between. Per germline, CDR1 MDHEN and CDR2 SYDVKM. CDR3 bases: TGTGCCAGCAGCCGTAGACAGTCTCTCCTTCGTATTCCCCAGCATTTT. This encodes CASSRRQSLLRIPQHF.

This chain links TRBV9 with TRBJ1-1; maybe TRBD1 (6 bases). V was cut by 3 bases and J by 2 bases, with 14 bases left in between. Germline values: CDR1 SGDLS, CDR2 YYNGEE. The CDR3 contains 15 residues. The CDR3 is CASSERGQLNTEAFF. The CDR3 DNA sequence: TGTGCCAGCAGCGAGAGGGGACAACTAAACACTGAAGCTTTCTTT.

V usage is TRBV27 and J usage is TRBJ2-4; tentatively, D is TRBD1 or TRBD2 (6 bases each). This CDR3 region has 17 residues. V lost 6 bases and J 8 bases, leaving 26 bases between the germline ends. Germline V gene lookup returns CDR1 MNHEY and CDR2 SMNVEV (reference sequence). The CDR3 nucleotides read TGTGCCAGCAGGTCGCTCCACAAAACAAGGAGGGGGGACATTCAGTACTTC. This codes for CASRSLHKTRRGDIQYF.

V gene TRBV5-6 combines with J gene TRBJ2-1; maybe TRBD2 (5 bases). The CDR3 covers 12 residues. V dropped 6 bases and J dropped 8 bases, with 12 bases sitting between them. Germline lookup yields CDR1 SGHDT and CDR2 YYEEEE. The CDR3 loop reads CASNQADYEQFF. CDR3 DNA: TGTGCCAGCAATCAAGCGGACTATGAGCAGTTCTTC.